The T cell receptor (beta chain) under discussion was sequenced for a study of blood T cell repertoires in COVID-19. About the study: Sources were T cells, B-cell-depleted T cells, or PBMCs; the material itself was cDNA or gDNA.

In the authors' workflow: Amplification of reference gene primers provided the estimated nucleated cell counts. Data came from immunoSEQ multiplex PCR; TCRdb stores just in-frame clones and leaves some out. V and J calls and clone size come straight from that table; D and trimming were deduced from the DNA. The table lists approximately 49,000 clones, about four fifths of them singletons. This clonotype originated in a middle-aged man with acute or convalescent COVID-19. The sequencing sample was made of peripheral blood.

The CDR3 spells CASSGGQLGGEQYF. The CDR3 DNA reads as TGTGCCAGCAGTGGAGGACAGCTGGGCGGCGAGCAGTACTTC. The chain combines TRBV2 with TRBJ2-7; D is perhaps TRBD1 (6 bases). This CDR3 has 14 amino acids. V was clipped by 4 bases and J by 6 bases, with 16 bases between them. Germline lookup yields CDR1 SNHLY and CDR2 FYNNEI.